This T cell receptor (beta chain) was retrieved from a study of blood T cell repertoires in COVID-19. Overall study context: Italy, Spain and the United States were the sources of the convalescent and acute COVID-19 samples. T cells, B-cell-depleted T cells, or PBMCs supplied cDNA or gDNA.

Germline loops: CDR1 MNHEY, CDR2 SVGEGT. The CDR3 has 16 amino acids. V was shortened by 0 bases and J by 8 bases, with 14 bases between the two germline ends. Method: immunoSEQ multiplex PCR; TCRdb's copy keeps in-frame clones and lacks some. The sample consists of roughly 200,000 clones, approximately 85% of them appearing once. The chain recombines TRBV6-2 or TRBV6-3 with TRBJ1-6, with D uncertain. The sample consisted of PBMCs or T cells enriched from blood (not recorded which). The TCR comes from a middle-aged man with acute COVID-19. The CDR3 nucleotides read TGTGCCAGCAGTTACTCCCAGGATCAGACCGATTCACCCCTCCACTTT. Its translation: CASSYSQDQTDSPLHF.